The 5 T cell receptor beta chains given below trace back to one sample, sequenced in a study of CD8 T cells in Susac syndrome. RNA in amounts of roughly 0.5 to 1 ug was reverse transcribed with random hexamers. TCRdb re-analysed the immunoSEQ multiplex PCR reads in MiXCR, keeping a single row per CDR3 protein. This sample has about 180,000 distinct CDR3 sequences, with 95% found just once. The sample comprised CD4+ T cells from PBMCs. The receptors were gathered from a human donor with multiple sclerosis.

This chain uses TRBV3-1 with TRBJ2-5; no reliable D call. The CDR3 has 15 amino acids. The germline V and J ends were trimmed by 1 base and 1 base, with 10 bases remaining between them. Germline V gives CDR1 LGHDT, CDR2 YNNKEL (reference sequence). CDR3 nucleotides: TGTGCCAGCAGCCAAGCGACACTCCTCCAAGAGACCCAGTACTTC. Protein sequence: CASSQATLLQETQYF.

The chain combines TRBV18 with TRBJ2-6, with D perhaps TRBD2 (6 bases). V gave up 3 bases and J gave up 0 bases, with 9 bases separating them. CDR1 is KGHSH, CDR2 LQKENI, per germline. The CDR3 has 16 amino acids. This CDR3 reads CASSPGLPSGANVLTF. In DNA, the CDR3 is TGTGCCAGCTCACCGGGACTGCCCTCTGGGGCCAACGTCCTGACTTTC.

This chain uses TRBV29-1 with TRBJ2-7; D is unresolved. V was cut by 5 bases and J by 2 bases, with 13 bases left in between. Looked up from germline, CDR1 is SQVTM and CDR2 is ANQGSEA. CDR3 size: 13 residues. The CDR3 DNA follows: TGCAGCGTTCGGCCTTCCGCTGCCTACGAGCAGTACTTC. Translation: CSVRPSAAYEQYF.

This clonotype was seen just once. The chain recombines TRBV12-3 or TRBV12-4 with TRBJ2-3; 7 nucleotides match TRBD2. Trimming at V came to 4 bases and at J to 5 bases, leaving 15 bases not matched to a gene. The CDR3 spans 17 residues. In DNA form, the CDR3 reads TGTGCCAGCAGTTCCCCTGGGCGGGGGACCGCCGGAGATACGCAGTATTTT. Protein sequence: CASSSPGRGTAGDTQYF.

This rearrangement joins TRBV5-6 to TRBJ2-7, with D uncertain. This CDR3 has 13 residues. Germline assignment: CDR1 SGHDT and CDR2 YYEEEE. V lost 0 bases and J lost 4, with 8 bases in between. The CDR3 loop is CASSLVGGYEQYF. CDR3 DNA sequence: TGTGCCAGCAGCTTGGTGGGCGGTTACGAGCAGTACTTC.